Here is one T cell receptor beta chain with its context. Its antigen is still unknown. J lost 8 bases, V lost 1 base, and 11 bases had no gene match. Germline V gene data show CDR1 as SGHTA and CDR2 as FQGNSA. The length of the CDR3 is 16 residues. The entry originates in a study of T cells after yellow fever vaccination. Overall study results and limits: Boosting was followed by the reappearance of most primary-vaccination clones (around 95% CD4, 70% to 90% CD8). The bulk population could contribute abundant contaminating clonotypes to FACS-sorted repertoires. Weaker in magnitude, the secondary response showed a faster peak on day 5 versus 15.

TCRdb recomputed calls from the 5' RACE reads with MiXCR, one row per CDR3 protein. Of 300,000 to 350,000 distinct CDR3 sequences detected, around 4.3% appear once; the ten largest clones hold 15% to 20%. V gene TRBV7-2 combines with J gene TRBJ2-1, with 7 bases identical to TRBD1. The origin of this receptor is a man younger than 35 who received the YFV17D yellow fever vaccine. Sequencing was performed on PBMCs, taken 15 days after the yellow fever booster vaccination. The CDR3 DNA reads as TGTGCCAGCAGCTTAGTGGTCCGACAGGGTGGATATGAGCAGTTCTTC. Residues: CASSLVVRQGGYEQFF.